Listed below are T cell receptor beta chains from one sample, sequenced in a study of esophageal squamous cell carcinoma under preoperative chemotherapy. TCRdb called the PCR reads again in MiXCR, with one record for every CDR3 protein. Among about 18,000 distinct CDR3 sequences listed, roughly 50% were seen once. Collection of the sample occurred from a patient given preoperative chemotherapy. The receptors come from a human donor with esophageal squamous cell carcinoma. The donor label of this sample is uncertain. The CDR3 runs from the conserved cysteine through the conserved F or W. A D gene is named only where the DNA matches it firmly. The size entry is marked missing in some rows and otherwise reads once, few, many or a size class.

V: TRBV7-9; J: TRBJ2-7; size: NA; D: NA; DNA: TGTGCCAGCAGCCCCAGGTGGGGGCCTTTGACCACAGATACGCAGTACTTC; CDR3: CASSPRWGPLTTDTQYF
V: TRBV10-2; J: TRBJ2-1; size: NA; D: NA; DNA: TGCGCCAGCGGTCAATCGGGGACTCAAGAGACCCAGTTCTTC; CDR3: CASGQSGTQETQFF
V: TRBV12-3/TRBV12-4; J: TRBJ2-5; size: NA; D: NA; DNA: TGTGCCAGCATTCTATCCGGGATTCAGGGAGAGACCCAGTACTTC; CDR3: CASILSGIQGETQYF
V: TRBV5-6; J: TRBJ2-1; size: many; D: NA; DNA: TGTGCCAGCAGCTTGGTTGGCGGAAAATACAATGAGCAGTTCTTC; CDR3: CASSLVGGKYNEQFF
V: TRBV6-1; J: TRBJ2-7; size: few; D: NA; DNA: TGTGCCAGCAGTGAAGCTCAGGACAGCGGCCACGAGCAGTACTTC; CDR3: CASSEAQDSGHEQYF
V: TRBV7-9; J: TRBJ2-2; size: NA; D: NA; DNA: TGTGCCAGCCATACTTTGGGTTCCGGTGCGCTGTATTTT; CDR3: CASHTLGSGALYF
V: TRBV7-2; J: TRBJ2-3; size: many; D: TRBD1; DNA: TGTGCCAGCAGCTTCGGACAGGGCACAGATACGCAGTATTTT; CDR3: CASSFGQGTDTQYF
V: TRBV7-2; J: TRBJ2-4; size: NA; D: NA; DNA: TGTGCGAGCCGCGCACGAGAGCTGGGGGCCAAAAACACGCAGTACTTC; CDR3: CASRARELGAKNTQYF
V: TRBV11-2; J: TRBJ2-7; size: NA; D: TRBD1; DNA: TGTGCCAGCAGCCCGACCGGGACAGGGCGTTCCTACGAGCAGTACTTC; CDR3: CASSPTGTGRSYEQYF
V: TRBV6-1; J: TRBJ2-1; size: many; D: NA; DNA: TGTGTTACTGGGCAGGAGTACAATGAGCAGTTCTTC; CDR3: CVTGQEYNEQFF
V: TRBV7-8; J: TRBJ1-4; size: once; D: TRBD1; DNA: TGTGCCAGCAGCGGAGACAGGGGGCCACCTAATGAAAAACTGTTTTTT; CDR3: CASSGDRGPPNEKLFF
V: TRBV7-2; J: TRBJ2-3; size: NA; D: TRBD2; DNA: TGTGCCAGCAGCTTAGTCGGGGGGCGGGGGGGTGGCAAAGATACGCAGTATTTT; CDR3: CASSLVGGRGGGKDTQYF
V: TRBV7-9; J: TRBJ2-4; size: few; D: NA; DNA: TGTGCCAGCAGCTTAGTCGTGGGAGCCAAAAACATTCAGTACTTC; CDR3: CASSLVVGAKNIQYF
V: TRBV7-8; J: TRBJ2-3; size: NA; D: NA; DNA: TGTGGCAGCAGCTCGGGGCTGCGAGCAACAGACATTCAGTATTTT; CDR3: CGSSSGLRATDIQYF
V: TRBV6-4; J: TRBJ2-5; size: NA; D: TRBD2; DNA: TGTGCCAGCAGTGCCCAGCGGGGGGGCCGCGAGACCCAGTACTTC; CDR3: CASSAQRGGRETQYF
V: TRBV7-2; J: TRBJ2-3; size: NA; D: NA; DNA: TGTGCCAGCAGCCGAAAGGGGGGGGGAGCGTGGGATACGCAGTATTTT; CDR3: CASSRKGGGAWDTQYF
V: TRBV7-6; J: TRBJ2-1; size: many; D: TRBD1; DNA: TGTGCCAGCAGCTTATGGACAGGGAACAATGAGCAGTTCTTC; CDR3: CASSLWTGNNEQFF
V: TRBV7-2; J: TRBJ2-1; size: many; D: TRBD2; DNA: TGTGCCAGCAGCTCGCCTATAGCGGGCGGGCGCTCCTACAATGAGCAGTTCTTC; CDR3: CASSSPIAGGRSYNEQFF
V: TRBV7-3; J: TRBJ2-3; size: NA; D: NA; DNA: TGTGCCAGCAGCCGAGGGACTTCCACAGATACGCAGTATTTT; CDR3: CASSRGTSTDTQYF
V: TRBV7-3; J: TRBJ2-7; size: NA; D: NA; DNA: TGTGCCAGGGGCGCTGGGGGCGGGGACATAGAGACGCAGTACTTC; CDR3: CARGAGGGDIETQYF
V: TRBV12-3/TRBV12-4; J: TRBJ2-5; size: few; D: TRBD2; DNA: TGTGCCAGCAGTTTTGGAACTAGCGGTCATGGCGGGGAGACCCAGTACTTC; CDR3: CASSFGTSGHGGETQYF
V: TRBV7-2; J: TRBJ1-5; size: NA; D: NA; DNA: TGTGCCAGCAGCTATGGGGGGATAGAAGACAGTAGCAATCAGCCCCAGCATTTT; CDR3: CASSYGGIEDSSNQPQHF
V: TRBV10-3; J: TRBJ1-5; size: many; D: TRBD1; DNA: TGTGCCATCAGAGACAGGGGGTCCGATCAGCCCCAGCATTTT; CDR3: CAIRDRGSDQPQHF
V: TRBV7-9; J: TRBJ2-5; size: NA; D: NA; DNA: TGTGCCAGCAGCGTCCGGGAATTACAAGAGACCCAGTACTTC; CDR3: CASSVRELQETQYF
V: TRBV7-9; J: TRBJ2-5; size: few; D: NA; DNA: TGTGCCAGCAGCACGACAGCGATCCAGACCCAGTACTTC; CDR3: CASSTTAIQTQYF
V: TRBV11-2; J: TRBJ2-1; size: few; D: NA; DNA: TGTGCCAGCAGCCAAGGCGCGGGGCAAGAGACCCAGTTCTTC; CDR3: CASSQGAGQETQFF
V: TRBV9; J: TRBJ2-3; size: NA; D: TRBD2; DNA: TGTGCCAGCAGCGTAGCCCCTAGCGGGAGTCCCGGCACAGATACGCAGTATTTT; CDR3: CASSVAPSGSPGTDTQYF
V: TRBV4-2; J: TRBJ2-1; size: few; D: TRBD2; DNA: TGTGCCAGCAGCCAAGAAGGCGGGAGCTCCTACAATGAGCAGTTCTTC; CDR3: CASSQEGGSSYNEQFF
V: TRBV6-1; J: TRBJ2-7; size: NA; D: TRBD2; DNA: TGTGCCAGCAGCAGCGGGAGTGAAAATTACGAGCAGTACTTC; CDR3: CASSSGSENYEQYF
V: TRBV7-2; J: TRBJ2-1; size: many; D: NA; DNA: TGTGCCAGCAGCATTGCCCCTCGGACCGGAGGTGCTGAGCAGTTCTTC; CDR3: CASSIAPRTGGAEQFF
V: TRBV7-6; J: TRBJ2-1; size: many; D: TRBD2; DNA: TGTGCCAGCAGAGCGGGACTAGCGGGAGGGGGCGATGAGCAGTTCTTC; CDR3: CASRAGLAGGGDEQFF
V: TRBV6-1; J: TRBJ2-1; size: few; D: NA; DNA: TGTGCCAGCAGTGAATATGGGGTTTCCGCTGAGCAGTTCTTC; CDR3: CASSEYGVSAEQFF
V: TRBV20-1; J: TRBJ2-1; size: NA; D: NA; DNA: TGCAGTGCTAGGGGACTGGCATTCAATGAGCAGTTCTTC; CDR3: CSARGLAFNEQFF
V: TRBV7-7; J: TRBJ2-7; size: many; D: NA; DNA: TGTGCTAGCAGCTTAGCAGACAGGTTTGAGCAGTACTTC; CDR3: CASSLADRFEQYF
V: TRBV5-4; J: TRBJ2-4; size: NA; D: TRBD2; DNA: TGTGCCAGCAGCCCCGTAGTAGCGGGAGGAGGGGAGCAGTACTTC; CDR3: CASSPVVAGGGEQYF
V: TRBV6-5; J: TRBJ2-3; size: few; D: NA; DNA: TGTGCCAGCAGTTACTCGAACACAGATACGCAGTATTTT; CDR3: CASSYSNTDTQYF
V: TRBV7-9; J: TRBJ2-5; size: NA; D: NA; DNA: TGTGCCAGCGGCTCGGCAGGGTGGCAAGCGACCCAGTACTTC; CDR3: CASGSAGWQATQYF
V: TRBV11-2; J: TRBJ2-3; size: NA; D: NA; DNA: TGTGCCAGCAGCTCCGGAGGCGGGGGCTTTAGCACAGATACGCAGTATTTT; CDR3: CASSSGGGGFSTDTQYF
V: TRBV7-2; J: TRBJ2-5; size: many; D: NA; DNA: TGTGCCAGCAGCGATAGTAGGAGTCGGACCCAAGAGACCCAGTACTTC; CDR3: CASSDSRSRTQETQYF
V: TRBV11-3; J: TRBJ2-5; size: NA; D: NA; DNA: TGTGCCGGCAGCCGGACCCAAGAGACCCAGTACTTC; CDR3: CAGSRTQETQYF
V: TRBV7-2; J: TRBJ2-2; size: NA; D: TRBD2; DNA: TGTGCCAGCAGACCTAGCGGGAGTAACACCGGGGAGCTGTTTTTT; CDR3: CASRPSGSNTGELFF
V: TRBV7-9; J: TRBJ2-3; size: few; D: NA; DNA: TGTGCCAGCTTCCAAAGGGGGACAGATACGCAGTATTTT; CDR3: CASFQRGTDTQYF
V: TRBV5-1; J: TRBJ2-1; size: few; D: NA; DNA: TGCGCCAGCAGCTTGGGGAAGGGGAATGAGCAGTTCTTC; CDR3: CASSLGKGNEQFF
V: TRBV19; J: TRBJ2-5; size: many; D: TRBD1; DNA: TGTGCCAGTAGCGTGACAGGGGGCAAGGGAGAGACCCAGTACTTC; CDR3: CASSVTGGKGETQYF
V: TRBV7-3; J: TRBJ2-7; size: NA; D: TRBD2; DNA: TGTGCCAGCAGCTTTACCGGGGGGAGCGGGACCACAAACACGCAGTACTTC; CDR3: CASSFTGGSGTTNTQYF
V: TRBV6-1; J: TRBJ2-7; size: NA; D: TRBD1; DNA: TGTGCCAGCAGTGAGACAGGGGACGGGGCCTACGTGCAGTACTTC; CDR3: CASSETGDGAYVQYF
V: TRBV6-5; J: TRBJ2-1; size: NA; D: TRBD2; DNA: TGTGCCAGCAGTTACTCACCGCTAGCGGGGATCTACAATGAGCAGTTCTTC; CDR3: CASSYSPLAGIYNEQFF
V: TRBV7-2; J: TRBJ2-1; size: many; D: NA; DNA: TGTGCCAGCAGCTTTCGGGGCGGGACCTACAATGAGCAGTTCTTC; CDR3: CASSFRGGTYNEQFF
V: TRBV4-1; J: TRBJ2-3; size: NA; D: NA; DNA: TGCGCCGGGGGCCACGGAGGCCGAGGCAAAGAGACCCAGTACTTT; CDR3: CAGGHGGRGKETQYF